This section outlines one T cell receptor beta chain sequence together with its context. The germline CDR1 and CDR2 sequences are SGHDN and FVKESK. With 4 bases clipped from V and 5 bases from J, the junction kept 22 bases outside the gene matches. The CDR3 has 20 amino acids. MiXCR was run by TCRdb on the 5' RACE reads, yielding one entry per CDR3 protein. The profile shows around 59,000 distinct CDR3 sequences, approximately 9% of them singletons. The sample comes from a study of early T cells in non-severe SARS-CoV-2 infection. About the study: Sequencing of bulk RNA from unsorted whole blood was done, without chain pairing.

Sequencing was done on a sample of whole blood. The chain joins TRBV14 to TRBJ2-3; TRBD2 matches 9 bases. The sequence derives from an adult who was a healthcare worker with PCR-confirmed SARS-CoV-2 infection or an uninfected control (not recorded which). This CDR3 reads CASSRRRVGREGLEGDTQYF. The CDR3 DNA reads TGTGCCAGCAGCCGGAGACGAGTGGGGCGGGAGGGCCTCGAAGGAGATACGCAGTATTTT. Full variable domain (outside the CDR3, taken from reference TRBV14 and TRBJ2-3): EAGVTQFPSHSVIEKGQTVTLRCDPISGHDNLYWYRRVMGKEIKFLLHFVKESKQDESGMPNNRFLAERTGGTYSTLKVQPAELEDSGVYFCASSRRRVGREGLEGDTQYFGPGTRLTVL.